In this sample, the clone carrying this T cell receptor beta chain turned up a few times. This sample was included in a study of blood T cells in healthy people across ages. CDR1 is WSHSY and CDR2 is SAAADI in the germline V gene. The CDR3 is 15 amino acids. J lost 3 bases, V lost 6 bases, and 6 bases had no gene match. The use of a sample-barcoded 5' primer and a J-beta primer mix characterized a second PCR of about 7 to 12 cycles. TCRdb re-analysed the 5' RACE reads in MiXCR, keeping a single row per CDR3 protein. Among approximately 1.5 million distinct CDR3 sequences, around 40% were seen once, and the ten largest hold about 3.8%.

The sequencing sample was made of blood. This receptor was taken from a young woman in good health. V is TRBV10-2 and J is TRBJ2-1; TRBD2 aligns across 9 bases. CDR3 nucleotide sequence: TGCGCCAGCAGGGATAGCGGGGGCCTCTACAATGAGCAGTTCTTC. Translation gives CASRDSGGLYNEQFF.